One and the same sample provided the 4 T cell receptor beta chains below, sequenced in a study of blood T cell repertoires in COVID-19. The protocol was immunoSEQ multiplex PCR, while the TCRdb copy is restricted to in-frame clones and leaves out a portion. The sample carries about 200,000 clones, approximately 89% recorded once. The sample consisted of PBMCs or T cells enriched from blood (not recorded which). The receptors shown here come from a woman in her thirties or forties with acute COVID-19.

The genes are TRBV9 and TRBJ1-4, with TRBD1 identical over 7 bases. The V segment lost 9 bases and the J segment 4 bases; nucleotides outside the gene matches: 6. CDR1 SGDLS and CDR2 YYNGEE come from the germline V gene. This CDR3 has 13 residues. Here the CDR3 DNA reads TGTGCCACCAGACAGGGCCATAATGAAAAACTGTTTTTT. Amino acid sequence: CATRQGHNEKLFF.

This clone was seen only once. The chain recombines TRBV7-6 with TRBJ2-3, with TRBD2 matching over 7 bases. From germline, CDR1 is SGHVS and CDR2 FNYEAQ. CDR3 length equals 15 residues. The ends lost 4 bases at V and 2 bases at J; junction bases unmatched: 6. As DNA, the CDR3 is TGTGCCAGCAGCTCCTTGACTAGCTCCACAGATACGCAGTATTTT. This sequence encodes CASSSLTSSTDTQYF.

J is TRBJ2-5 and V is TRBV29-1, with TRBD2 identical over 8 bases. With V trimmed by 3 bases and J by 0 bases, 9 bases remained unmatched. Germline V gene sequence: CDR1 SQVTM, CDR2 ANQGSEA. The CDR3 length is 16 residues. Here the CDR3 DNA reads TGCAGCGTTGATATGATTTTAGCGGGGTACCAAGAGACCCAGTACTTC. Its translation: CSVDMILAGYQETQYF.

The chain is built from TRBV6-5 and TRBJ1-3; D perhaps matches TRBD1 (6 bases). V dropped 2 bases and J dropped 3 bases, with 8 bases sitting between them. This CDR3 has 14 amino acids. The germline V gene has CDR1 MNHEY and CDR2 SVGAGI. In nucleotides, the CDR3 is TGTGCCAGCAGTTACGCAGGGGATGGAAACACCATATATTTT. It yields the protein CASSYAGDGNTIYF.